What follows is one T cell receptor (beta chain) and its context. This clone's antigen is unknown. Base qualities are not at hand, and no much larger clone is one base apart. This entry belongs to a study of T cell changes during pregnancy in multiple sclerosis (dated by TCRdb to the late 2010s). The study in broad terms: Changes in the T cell repertoire over the course of pregnancy were examined in this study in women with multiple sclerosis.

Based on the germline V gene, the CDR1 and CDR2 sequences are MNHNS and SASEGT. Ends trimmed: V by 4 bases, J by 1 base; bases unmatched to a gene: 3. The CDR3, cysteine through phenylalanine, is 14 amino acids long. Only the CDR3 region is kept as DNA, spanning 42 bases read in frame from base 1. To prepare the library, the immunoSEQ multiplex PCR assay was applied. This is the immuneACCESS table as TCRdb keeps it, with only in-frame sequences that have V and J called. A part of the clones is gone; compared with another copy, unresolved V genes explain less than half, and the rest is unexplained. For this sample there are about 63,000 clones; approximately 93% appear just once. The biggest ten clones account for more than 3% of the sample.

Sequenced here: CD8+ T cells from peripheral blood mononuclear cells, sampled in the second trimester of pregnancy. The chain is encoded by TRBV6-1 joined to TRBJ1-1; 7 bases in the junction line up with TRBD1. This sequence was found in a female donor with multiple sclerosis, enrolled in a pregnancy study. The CDR3 protein sequence reads: CASSGRTGNTEAFF. The sequenced DNA: TGTGCCAGCAGTGGTAGGACAGGGAACACTGAAGCTTTCTTT.